These 31 T cell receptor beta chains were all obtained from the same sample, sequenced in a study of blood T cell repertoires in COVID-19. The table came from immunoSEQ multiplex PCR; TCRdb's copy has only in-frame clones and leaves some out. Counted here are 340,000 or so clones, approximately 86% occurring once; the ten biggest clones make up around 4%. The material sequenced was PBMCs or T cells enriched from blood (not recorded which). These receptors all come from a woman aged 40 to 50 with acute COVID-19.

This chain uses TRBV3-1 (or the pseudogene TRBV3-2) with TRBJ2-5; 7 bases align to TRBD1. The ends lost 1 base at V and 4 bases at J; junction bases unmatched: 9. Germline CDR1 LGHDT, CDR2 YNNKEL (reference sequence). This CDR3 contains 16 residues. CDR3 amino acids: CASSQGGTAGGETQYF. As DNA, the CDR3 is TGTGCCAGCAGCCAAGGGGGCACGGCAGGGGGAGAGACCCAGTACTTC.

To note about this clone: This specimen includes other DNA sequences encoding the same CDR3. The gene calls are TRBV6-2 or TRBV6-3 and TRBJ2-3; D perhaps matches TRBD1 (7 bases). V was trimmed by 3 bases and J by 3 bases, leaving 13 bases between them. This CDR3 region has 15 residues. CDR1 is MNHEY and CDR2 is SVGEGT in the germline V gene. This chain's CDR3 is CASSYTAGGTDTQYF. As DNA, the CDR3 is TGTGCCAGCAGTTATACCGCAGGGGGGACAGATACGCAGTATTTT.

This clone was found a few times. V and J are TRBV2 and TRBJ1-5; 10 nucleotides agree with TRBD1. In germline, CDR1 is SNHLY, CDR2 FYNNEI. This CDR3 is 15 amino acids long. The V and J ends lost 8 bases and 4 bases, in that order; junction bases with no gene match: 8. The CDR3 bases are TGTGCCAGCGACCGGGACAGGGGATCGAATCAGCCCCAGCATTTT. It codes for CASDRDRGSNQPQHF.

This chain uses TRBV4-2 with TRBJ1-2; a weak D match, TRBD1 (6 bases). The CDR3 covers 15 residues. The V gene's germline CDR1 is LGHNA and CDR2 YNFKEQ. V gave up 4 bases and J gave up 4 bases, with 16 bases separating them. The CDR3 sequence is CASSPATQGPYGYTF. CDR3 nucleotides: TGTGCCAGCAGCCCCGCGACGCAGGGGCCCTATGGCTACACCTTC.

The genes are TRBV18 and TRBJ2-1; 12 nucleotides match TRBD2. The ends lost 3 bases at V and 10 bases at J; junction bases unmatched: 16. This CDR3 region has 18 residues. Germline V lookup: CDR1 KGHSH, CDR2 LQKENI. CDR3 region: CASSPSPLLAGGHHEQFF. For the CDR3, the DNA is TGTGCCAGCTCACCTTCCCCTCTTCTAGCGGGGGGGCATCACGAGCAGTTCTTC.

On this clone itself: Mismatch with germline at one junction end may stem from a read error. The V and J genes are TRBV2 and TRBJ1-2, with D unclear. CDR1 is SNHLY, CDR2 FYNNEI, per germline. This CDR3 is 14 amino acids long. The DNA for the CDR3 is TGTGCCAGCACTGAAGGTCTGGGGAGATATGGCTACACCTTC. Its translation is CASTEGLGRYGYTF.

The V call is TRBV6-5, the J call TRBJ1-2; D may be TRBD1 (5 bases). The V gene lost 7 bases and the J gene lost 10 bases, with 16 bases spanning the gap. Germline V lookup: CDR1 MNHEY, CDR2 SVGAGI. The CDR3 is 12 amino acids. The chain's CDR3 is CASKEGRGVYTF. CDR3 nucleotides: TGTGCCAGCAAAGAGGGGCGGGGTGTCTACACCTTC.

The chain has TRBV28 and TRBJ2-7; the D gene is possibly TRBD1 (6 bases). Germline values: CDR1 MDHEN, CDR2 SYDVKM. The CDR3 loop spans 15 amino acids. Deletions cut 3 bases from V and 7 bases from J, with 19 bases between. The CDR3 DNA sequence: TGTGCCAGCAGTTTTGGGTCGACAGGCCTTTTGGAGCAGTACTTC. Translating it yields CASSFGSTGLLEQYF.

The chain carries TRBV25-1 and TRBJ2-7; D may be TRBD2 (6 bases). The CDR3 is 14 amino acids. V lost 3 bases to trimming and J lost 3 bases, with 12 bases between them. Germline-derived CDR1 and CDR2 are MGHDK and SYGVNS. This chain's CDR3 is CASSDPQGGYEQYF. CDR3 in DNA: TGTGCCAGCAGTGATCCCCAGGGAGGCTACGAGCAGTACTTC.

This chain uses TRBV14 with TRBJ1-2, with D hard to call. The germline CDR1 and CDR2 sequences are SGHDN and FVKESK. The CDR3 loop spans 14 amino acids. V was cut by 0 bases and J by 7 bases, with 12 bases left in between. The CDR3 bases are TGTGCCAGCAGCCAAGATTTGAGGGTTTCTGGCTACACCTTC. Translation: CASSQDLRVSGYTF.

CDR3 coding DNA: TGTGCCAGCAGCCGAGTCAGCGACCACGAGCAGTACTTC. It specifies CASSRVSDHEQYF. V is TRBV5-4 and J is TRBJ2-7; the D is unclear. The CDR3 loop spans 13 amino acids. Trimming took off 4 bases at V and 5 bases at J, with 13 bases between the two ends. The germline V gene has CDR1 SGHNT and CDR2 YYREEE (reference sequence).

DNA of the CDR3: TGTGCCAGCAGCCAAGAGATGCGACGGGGGATTTCCTACAATGAGCAGTTCTTC. It codes for CASSQEMRRGISYNEQFF. This chain joins TRBV3-1 (or the pseudogene TRBV3-2) and TRBJ2-1, with D maybe TRBD2 (6 bases). Germline V gene lookup returns CDR1 LGHDT and CDR2 YNNKEL (reference sequence). Trimming pared 0 bases from V and 1 base from J, leaving 16 bases between. The CDR3 runs to 18 residues.

This clone was seen a handful of times. The chain uses TRBV2 and TRBJ2-2; TRBD2 might be the D (6 bases). Germline CDR1 is SNHLY and CDR2 is FYNNEI. The CDR3 sequence is 15 residues long. Trimming removed 7 bases at V and 4 bases at J, with 16 bases between. Here the CDR3 reads CASTNFDGGTGELFF. DNA of the CDR3: TGTGCCAGCACCAACTTCGACGGGGGCACCGGGGAGCTGTTTTTT.

The chain combines TRBV5-1 with TRBJ1-2, with 7 nucleotides matching TRBD1. After removal of 4 bases from V and 6 bases from J, the junction contained 9 bases not matched to a gene. Germline V CDR1 and CDR2: SGHRS, YFSETQ. CDR3 length: 14 amino acids. This CDR3 reads CASSLRQGVHGYTF. The CDR3 DNA sequence: TGCGCCAGCAGCCTCCGACAGGGCGTACATGGCTACACCTTC.

The gene calls are TRBV11-2 and TRBJ2-7; tentative D call: TRBD1 (6 bases). The CDR3 runs 14 residues. The V gene's germline CDR1 is SGHAT and CDR2 FQNNGV. The V end lost 6 bases, the J end lost 5 bases, and 17 bases lay between the germline ends. CDR3 in amino acids: CASSPGQRAHEQYF. CDR3 nucleotide sequence: TGTGCCAGCAGTCCCGGACAGCGAGCCCACGAGCAGTACTTC.

The V gene is TRBV6-2 or TRBV6-3, the J gene TRBJ2-2; TRBD2 agrees at 8 bases. V lost 2 bases, J lost 6 bases, and 11 bases stayed unmatched. Looked up from germline, CDR1 is MNHEY and CDR2 is SVGEGT. There are 17 residues in the CDR3. CDR3 coding DNA: TGTGCCAGCAGTTACCGGCTACTGGCGGGAGGTGCCGGGGAGCTGTTTTTT. It codes for CASSYRLLAGGAGELFF.

This rearrangement joins TRBV9 to TRBJ2-5; 7 bases agree with TRBD2. J gave up 5 bases and V 0 bases, and 7 bases lay outside the gene matches. The CDR3 is 15 amino acids. Germline V gene lookup returns CDR1 SGDLS and CDR2 YYNGEE. The CDR3 sequence is CASSVVGREGETQYF. The CDR3 DNA reads as TGTGCCAGCAGCGTAGTTGGGAGGGAGGGGGAGACCCAGTACTTC.

The chain uses TRBV7-2 and TRBJ1-3, with D perhaps TRBD1 (6 bases). The length of the CDR3 is 15 residues. The germline V and J ends were trimmed by 0 bases and 6 bases, with 12 bases remaining between them. Germline V CDR1 and CDR2: SGHTA, FQGNSA. In nucleotides, the CDR3 is TGTGCCAGCAGCTTAGCCTCCCTGGGGGCAAACACCATATATTTT. Protein: CASSLASLGANTIYF.

This chain joins TRBV19 and TRBJ1-3; D might be TRBD1 (5 bases). Germline CDR1 is LNHDA and CDR2 is SQIVND (reference sequence). V dropped 4 bases and J dropped 6 bases, with 16 bases sitting between them. This CDR3 comprises 15 residues. The CDR3 region has the DNA TGTGCCAGTAGTACTCCGTTTCAGGGTCTAAACACCATATATTTT. It yields the protein CASSTPFQGLNTIYF.

The gene calls are TRBV5-1 and TRBJ2-5; D ambiguous. The germline V and J ends were trimmed by 1 base and 4 bases, with 5 bases remaining between them. Germline V gives CDR1 SGHRS, CDR2 YFSETQ. The CDR3 totals 12 residues. DNA for the CDR3: TGCGCCAGCAGCTTGCCCGGAGAGACCCAGTACTTC. Translated, it gives CASSLPGETQYF.

This clone was picked up a small number of times. The chain carries TRBV7-2 and TRBJ2-7; perhaps TRBD2 as D (6 bases). CDR1 and CDR2 from the germline V gene are SGHTA and FQGNSA. The CDR3 has 14 amino acids. Trimming pared 4 bases from V and 10 bases from J, leaving 20 bases between. This CDR3 reads CASSCGTEFLLQYF. The CDR3 region has the DNA TGTGCCAGCAGCTGCGGGACGGAATTTCTCTTACAGTACTTC. Filled out from reference TRBV7-2 and TRBJ2-7, the complete variable domain reads GAGVSQSPSNKVTEKGKDVELRCDPISGHTALYWYRQSLGQGLEFLIYFQGNSAPDKSGLPSDRFSAERTGGSVSTLTIQRTQQEDSAVYLCASSCGTEFLLQYFGPGTRLTVT.

The rearrangement links TRBV5-1 to TRBJ2-3; 8 nucleotides align to TRBD1. Germline values: CDR1 SGHRS, CDR2 YFSETQ. This CDR3 contains 16 residues. Trimming at V came to 0 bases and at J to 3 bases, leaving 6 bases not matched to a gene. The CDR3 region is CASSLGSRGPTDTQYF. The CDR3 region has the DNA TGCGCCAGCAGCTTGGGGTCCAGGGGGCCGACAGATACGCAGTATTTT.

V and J are TRBV4-2 and TRBJ2-7, with D maybe TRBD2 (6 bases). The germline V gene encodes CDR1 LGHNA and CDR2 YNFKEQ. The CDR3 runs to 17 residues. Trimming removed 0 bases at V and 8 bases at J, with 23 bases between. The CDR3, as DNA: TGTGCCAGCAGCCAAGATAGATTGGCGGGGAACCCCCCGCAGCAGTACTTC. This gives the protein CASSQDRLAGNPPQQYF.

The gene calls are TRBV4-3 and TRBJ1-5; TRBD1 is a possible D gene (6 bases). The CDR3 totals 15 residues. The V and J ends lost 5 bases and 7 bases respectively, with 18 bases between them. Germline lookup yields CDR1 LGHNA and CDR2 YSLEER. CDR3 nucleotide sequence: TGCGCCAGCAGCTACTCTATCGGACAGTTCCAGCCCCAGCATTTT. Its translation is CASSYSIGQFQPQHF.

The chain uses TRBV24-1 and TRBJ1-2; 8 nucleotides align to TRBD1. This CDR3 comprises 15 residues. The V and J ends lost 6 bases and 8 bases, in that order; junction bases with no gene match: 13. Germline loops: CDR1 KGHDR, CDR2 SFDVKD. DNA of the CDR3: TGTGCCACCAGTACGACCACCGGGACAGGCATCGGCTACACCTTC. Its protein product is CATSTTTGTGIGYTF.

The rearrangement links TRBV19 to TRBJ2-7; the match to TRBD1 covers 8 bases. CDR3 length: 16 amino acids. Germline loops: CDR1 LNHDA, CDR2 SQIVND (reference sequence). The V and J ends lost 1 base and 8 bases, in that order; junction bases with no gene match: 13. CDR3 DNA sequence: TGTGCCAGTAGTATAGGAAGGGGACAGGTTCCCCTCCAGCAGTACTTC. This gives the protein CASSIGRGQVPLQQYF.

This sequence joins TRBV4-3 and TRBJ1-4, with TRBD1 as a possible D gene (5 bases). Trimming left V 4 bases short and J 1 base short, with 13 bases between. CDR3 length equals 16 residues. CDR1 and CDR2 (germline): LGHNA, YSLEER. The DNA of the CDR3 is TGCGCCAGCAGCCTGCAGCACAGGAGAACTAATGAAAAACTGTTTTTT. Its protein is CASSLQHRRTNEKLFF.

The chain joins TRBV5-1 to TRBJ2-2, with TRBD1 matching over 7 bases. J lost 1 base, V lost 2 bases, and 8 bases had no gene match. Germline-derived CDR1 and CDR2 are SGHRS and YFSETQ. The CDR3 is 17 residues long. CDR3 in DNA: TGCGCCAGCAGCTTTGGTCGACAGGGACGGAACACCGGGGAGCTGTTTTTT. Amino acid sequence: CASSFGRQGRNTGELFF.

The genes are TRBV5-4 and TRBJ2-3, with a possible D match to TRBD1 (5 bases). This CDR3 region has 12 residues. V lost 4 bases and J 8 bases, leaving 11 bases between the germline ends. Germline values: CDR1 SGHNT, CDR2 YYREEE (reference sequence). The chain's CDR3 is CASSPQQGTQYF. The CDR3 bases are TGTGCCAGCAGCCCACAGCAGGGTACGCAGTATTTT. The whole variable domain, remainder taken from reference TRBV5-4 and TRBJ2-3, is ETGVTQSPTHLIKTRGQQVTLRCSSQSGHNTVSWYQQALGQGPQFIFQYYREEENGRGNFPPRFSGLQFPNYSSELNVNALELDDSALYLCASSPQQGTQYFGPGTRLTVL.

CDR3 region: CASSQDVGLVGNEQFF. The CDR3 bases are TGCGCCAGCAGCCAAGATGTCGGACTAGTAGGTAATGAGCAGTTCTTC. The chain employs TRBV4-1 and TRBJ2-1; TRBD2 aligns across 7 bases. The V segment lost 0 bases and the J segment 7 bases; nucleotides outside the gene matches: 9. The CDR3 spans 16 residues. The germline CDR1 and CDR2 sequences are MGHRA and YSYEKL.

This sequence joins TRBV6-5 and TRBJ2-2, with D possibly TRBD1 on 6 matching bases. Germline CDR1 is MNHEY and CDR2 is SVGAGI. This CDR3 is 14 amino acids long. V shed 2 bases and J shed 4 bases, with 8 bases lying between them. CDR3 nucleotide sequence: TGTGCCAGCAGTTACGGGGGCGGCACCGGGGAGCTGTTTTTT. Residues: CASSYGGGTGELFF.